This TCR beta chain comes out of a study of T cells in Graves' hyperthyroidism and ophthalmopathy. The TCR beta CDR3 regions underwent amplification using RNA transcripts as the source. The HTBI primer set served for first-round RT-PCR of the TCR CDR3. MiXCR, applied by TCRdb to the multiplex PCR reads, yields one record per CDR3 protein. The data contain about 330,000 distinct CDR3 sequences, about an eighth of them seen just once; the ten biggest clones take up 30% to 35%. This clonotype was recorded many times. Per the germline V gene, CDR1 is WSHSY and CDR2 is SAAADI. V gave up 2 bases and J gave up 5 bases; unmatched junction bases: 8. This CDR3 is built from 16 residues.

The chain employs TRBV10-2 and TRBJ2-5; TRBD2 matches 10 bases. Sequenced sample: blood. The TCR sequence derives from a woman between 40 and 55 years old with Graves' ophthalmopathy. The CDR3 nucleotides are TGCGCCAGCAGTGAGGAACTAGCGGGGACGAAGGAGACCCAGTACTTC. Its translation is CASSEELAGTKETQYF.